This T cell receptor beta chain comes out of a study of T-cell reconstitution after alpha-beta-depleted transplantation in children (dated by TCRdb to 2015 to 2016). General notes on the study: Using TCR repertoire profiling, the study quantitatively followed how T-cell immune reconstitution unfolded in children after TCRalphabeta/CD19-depleted allogeneic hematopoietic cell transplantation.

The CDR3 covers 17 residues, taking in both the cysteine and the phenylalanine. The only DNA kept is the CDR3, 51 bases in frame from the first base. Per the germline V gene (reference sequence), DFQATT is the CDR1 and SNEGSKA is the CDR2. V was cut back by 0 bases and J by 5 bases, leaving a gap of 22 bases between them. Here is what the overall study found, with its caveats: In some patients, the high TCRbeta diversity seen at day 60 was put down to recipient T cells and intrathymic progenitors that had survived conditioning. The apparently early alphabetaT-cell count recovery about two months after transplant was reportedly dependent on only several hundred rapidly expanded clones derived from non-depleted graft cells. The frequencies of hyperexpanded clones fell over the following months, and after one year, T-cell counts and TCRbeta diversity were mostly attributed to newly produced T cells.

In regard to this clonotype: Its binding antigen is unknown. It has no much larger one-base neighbor in the sample; base qualities were not kept.

The label giving this sample's treatment or condition can be read as: allogeneic hematopoietic cell transplantation with graft depleted of TCRalphabeta T cells and CD19 B cells. The transplant recipients were children given TCRalphabeta/CD19-depleted allogeneic hematopoietic cell grafts. Library preparation was by PCR. Sequenced on an Illumina HiSeq 2500. Molecular barcoding was employed in the preparation of TCR libraries, with unique molecular identifiers being used to normalize TCRbeta repertoire quantification. The raw public data were reprocessed by TCRdb itself: fastp quality trimming at Q25, MiXCR clonotype calling, in-frame beta chains only. Rows with one shared CDR3 protein collapse into an entry with the most common genes and DNA. The sample includes about 100,000 distinct CDR3 sequences, with about 6.8% observed a single time. Jointly, the top ten make up around 17% of the sample.

The source material was PBMCs, sampled before TCRalphabeta/CD19-depleted stem cell transplant. The rearrangement joined TRBV20-1 to TRBJ2-5; D gene: possibly TRBD2, on 7 matching bases. The origin of this receptor is a boy younger than 10 with acute lymphoblastic leukemia, due to receive a stem cell transplant. The base sequence is TGCAGTGCTAGAGATCTGGTACTGGCACAGGGAGGGGAGACCCAGTACTTC. This yields the protein CSARDLVLAQGGETQYF.